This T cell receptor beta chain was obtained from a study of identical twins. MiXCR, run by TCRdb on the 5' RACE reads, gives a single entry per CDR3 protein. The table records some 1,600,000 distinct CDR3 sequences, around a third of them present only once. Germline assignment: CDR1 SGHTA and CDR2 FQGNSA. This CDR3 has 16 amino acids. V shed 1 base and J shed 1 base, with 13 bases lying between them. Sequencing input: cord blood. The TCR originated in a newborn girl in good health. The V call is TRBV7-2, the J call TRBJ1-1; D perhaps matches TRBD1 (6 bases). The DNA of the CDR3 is TGTGCCAGCAGCTTAGTGGGGGCAGGTGGGAACACTGAAGCTTTCTTT. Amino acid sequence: CASSLVGAGGNTEAFF.